What follows describes a single T cell receptor beta chain. Its antigen remains unknown. The length of the CDR3 is 17 residues. CDR1 is SQVTM, CDR2 ANQGSEA, per germline. V was shortened by 0 bases and J by 0 bases, with 15 bases between the two germline ends. Sequencing used immunoSEQ multiplex PCR; TCRdb keeps in-frame clones, though not all of them. This sample has about 22,000 clones, with roughly 75% found just once. These data belong to a study of vaccination effects on CD4 cells after COVID-19. Study information: As their vaccination, participants received two doses of either BNT162b2 or mRNA-1273.

Ahead of sequencing, the ViraFEST assay grew antigen-specific CD4+ T cells using viral peptide pools. The culture ran for approximately 10 days before CD4+ T cells were isolated. No vaccinee had earlier SARS-CoV-2 infection, and nucleocapsid antibodies were negative. Cultivation was performed at 1.5 million to 2.5 million PBMC per well with 8 to 10 IU/ml IL-2 and around 10 ug/ml peptides added. Study observations and caveats: The study enrolled few convalescent patients and sampled no early post-infection timepoints. Healthy vaccinees showed cross-reactivity with common cold coronaviruses in only 1 of 255 vaccine-induced clones.

The V gene is TRBV29-1, the J gene TRBJ2-1, with D possibly TRBD2 on 5 matching bases. This clonotype was obtained from a human donor who received a COVID-19 vaccine. Sequenced material: CD4+ T cells from PBMCs cultured with HCoV-NL63 spike peptides, taken before COVID-19 vaccination. CDR3 nucleotide sequence: TGCAGCGTTGAAGATCGGCCGGGGTTCTTCTCCTACAATGAGCAGTTCTTC. As protein: CSVEDRPGFFSYNEQFF.